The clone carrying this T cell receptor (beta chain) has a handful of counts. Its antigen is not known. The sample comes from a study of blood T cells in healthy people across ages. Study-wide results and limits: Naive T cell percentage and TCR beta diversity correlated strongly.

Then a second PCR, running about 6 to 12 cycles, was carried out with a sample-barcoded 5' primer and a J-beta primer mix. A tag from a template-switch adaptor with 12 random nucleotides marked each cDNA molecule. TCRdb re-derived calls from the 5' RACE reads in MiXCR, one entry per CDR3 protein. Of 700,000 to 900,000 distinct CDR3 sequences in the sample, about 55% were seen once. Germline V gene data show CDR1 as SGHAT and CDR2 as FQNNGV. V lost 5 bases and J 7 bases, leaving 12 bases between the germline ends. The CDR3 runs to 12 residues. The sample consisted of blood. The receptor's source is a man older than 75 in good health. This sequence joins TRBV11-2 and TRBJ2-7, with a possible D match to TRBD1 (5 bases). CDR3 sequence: CASSGLAGEQYF. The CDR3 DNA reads TGTGCCAGCAGCGGCTTGGCAGGGGAGCAGTACTTC. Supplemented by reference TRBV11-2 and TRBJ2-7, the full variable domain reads EAGVAQSPRYKIIEKRQSVAFWCNPISGHATLYWYQQILGQGPKLLIQFQNNGVVDDSQLPKDRFSAERLKGVDSTLKIQPAKLEDSAVYLCASSGLAGEQYFGPGTRLTVT.